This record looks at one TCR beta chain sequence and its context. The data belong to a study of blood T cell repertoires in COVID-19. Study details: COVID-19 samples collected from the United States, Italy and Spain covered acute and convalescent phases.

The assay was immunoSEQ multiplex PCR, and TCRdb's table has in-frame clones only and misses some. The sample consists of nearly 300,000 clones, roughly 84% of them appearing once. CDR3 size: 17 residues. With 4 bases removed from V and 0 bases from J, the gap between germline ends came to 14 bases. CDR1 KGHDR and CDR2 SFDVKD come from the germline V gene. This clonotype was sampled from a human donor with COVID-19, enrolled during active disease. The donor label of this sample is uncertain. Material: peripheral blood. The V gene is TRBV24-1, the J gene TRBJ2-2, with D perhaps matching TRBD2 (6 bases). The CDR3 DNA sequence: TGTGCCACCAGTGAAACCTCGCGGGGAGCGAACACCGGGGAGCTGTTTTTT. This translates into CATSETSRGANTGELFF.